This T cell receptor (beta chain) was profiled in a study of T cell changes during pregnancy in multiple sclerosis. Assay: immunoSEQ multiplex PCR; the TCRdb copy retains only in-frame clones and omits some. The table records roughly 88,000 clones, roughly 90% of them present only once. This CDR3 is 15 amino acids long. Germline lookup yields CDR1 GTSNPN and CDR2 SVGIG (reference sequence). Trimming took 3 bases from V and 3 from J; bases not matched to a gene: 6. Sequencing was performed on peripheral blood, taken in the first trimester of pregnancy. This sequence originates from a female donor with multiple sclerosis, enrolled in a pregnancy study. The chain couples TRBV30 to TRBJ2-2, with 8 bases aligning to TRBD1. The CDR3 region is CAWRETGAHTGELFF. Written as DNA, the CDR3 is TGTGCCTGGAGAGAGACAGGGGCCCACACCGGGGAGCTGTTTTTT.